The source of this T cell receptor beta chain is a study of vaccination and CD4 T cells after COVID-19. The CDR3 has 12 residues. CDR1 SNHLY and CDR2 FYNNEI come from the germline V gene. Trimming cost V 7 bases and J 10 bases, with 11 bases left between them. Cultured CD4+ T-cell DNA underwent Oncomine TCR Beta short-read sequencing. TCRdb fed the PCR reads into MiXCR, producing one record per CDR3 protein. The sample yields about 17,000 distinct CDR3 sequences, roughly three fifths seen once. The treatment here: approximately nine-day PBMC culture with coronavirus spike peptide pools or control peptides (ViraFEST assay). To note about this clonotype: Its cognate antigen is unknown.

This clonotype was obtained from a human donor who had recovered from COVID-19. The rearrangement joins TRBV2 to TRBJ1-6, with D uncertain. The input for sequencing was CD4+ T cells from blood, cultured in vitro, taken after SARS-CoV-2 vaccination. The CDR3 loop reads CASISSGSPLHF. The CDR3, as DNA: TGTGCCAGCATCTCCTCTGGGTCACCCCTCCACTTT.